Shown below are 28 T cell receptor beta chains from a single sample sequenced in a study of T cell responses to AZD1222 COVID-19 vaccine. Profiled with immunoSEQ multiplex PCR; TCRdb holds only in-frame clones, not every one. The repertoire has roughly 150,000 clones, roughly nine tenths of them found once; the top ten carry under 4%. Sequenced material: peripheral blood, taken 28 days after the second AZD1222 dose. Source of these receptors: an adult who received the AZD1222 COVID-19 vaccine.

V and J are TRBV7-9 and TRBJ2-5; perhaps TRBD2 as D (5 bases). This CDR3 is built from 13 residues. CDR1 and CDR2 from the germline V gene are SEHNR and FQNEAQ (reference sequence). Trimming took 5 bases from V and 0 from J, leaving 7 bases between them. CDR3 nucleotide sequence: TGTGCCAGCAGCCCACTAGACCAAGAGACCCAGTACTTC. This sequence encodes CASSPLDQETQYF.

This clone was seen more than once but under ten times. The chain is built from TRBV18 and TRBJ1-6; 9 bases are shared with TRBD1. The CDR3 is made up of 16 amino acids. The V and J ends lost 6 bases and 12 bases, in that order; junction bases with no gene match: 15. CDR1 is KGHSH and CDR2 is LQKENI in the germline V gene. CDR3 in amino acids: CASSRDRDITVRPLHF. The CDR3 bases are TGTGCCAGCTCGAGGGACAGGGACATAACGGTGCGACCCCTCCACTTT.

The rearrangement links TRBV30 to TRBJ1-3, with D uncertain. Looked up from germline, CDR1 is GTSNPN and CDR2 is SVGIG (reference sequence). The CDR3 runs to 14 residues. V lost 0 bases, J lost 0 bases, and 6 bases lay in between. CDR3 residues: CAWSVRASGNTIYF. CDR3 sequence (DNA): TGTGCCTGGAGTGTAAGAGCCTCTGGAAACACCATATATTTT.

This clone was seen only a few times. The chain couples TRBV4-1 to TRBJ2-7, with 7 bases aligning to TRBD1. Germline trimming cut 2 bases from V and 1 base from J; bases unmatched to any gene: 14. CDR3 length: 18 residues. Looked up from germline, CDR1 is MGHRA and CDR2 is YSYEKL. The CDR3 is CASSQRGPPGQPSYEQYF. Written as DNA, the CDR3 is TGCGCCAGCAGCCAAAGAGGACCACCGGGACAGCCTTCCTACGAGCAGTACTTC.

The V call is TRBV2, the J call TRBJ2-5; TRBD1 matches at 7 bases. From germline, CDR1 is SNHLY and CDR2 FYNNEI. There are 14 residues in the CDR3. Trimming took 3 bases from V and 7 from J; bases not matched to a gene: 8. This CDR3 is CASSDPTGVGTQYF. CDR3 nucleotides: TGTGCCAGCAGTGACCCCACAGGGGTGGGGACCCAGTACTTC.

The CDR3 loop reads CASAQGDGYGYTF. CDR3 nucleotides: TGTGCCAGCGCCCAGGGTGACGGATATGGCTACACCTTC. The chain has TRBV19 and TRBJ1-2, with D perhaps TRBD1 (5 bases). V was cut by 9 bases and J by 5 bases, with 16 bases left in between. Germline CDR1 is LNHDA and CDR2 is SQIVND (reference sequence). This CDR3 has 13 amino acids.

This chain uses TRBV7-2 with TRBJ2-5; D uncertain. CDR1 and CDR2 (germline): SGHTA, FQGNSA. The CDR3 spans 11 residues. Trimming left V 5 bases short and J 4 bases short, with 5 bases between. The CDR3 protein is CASSTTETQYF. The CDR3 DNA reads TGTGCCAGCAGCACGACAGAGACCCAGTACTTC.

The chain joins TRBV7-2 to TRBJ1-4, with D unresolved. The CDR3 runs to 14 residues. From germline, CDR1 is SGHTA and CDR2 FQGNSA. The germline V and J ends were trimmed by 1 base and 8 bases, with 11 bases remaining between them. The CDR3 nucleotides are TGTGCCAGCAGCTTAGGGGGAGTGGGCGAAAAACTGTTTTTT. The encoded protein is CASSLGGVGEKLFF. Looking up the rest from reference TRBV7-2 and TRBJ1-4 gives the full variable domain: GAGVSQSPSNKVTEKGKDVELRCDPISGHTALYWYRQSLGQGLEFLIYFQGNSAPDKSGLPSDRFSAERTGGSVSTLTIQRTQQEDSAVYLCASSLGGVGEKLFFGSGTQLSVL.

Of note for this clone: The sample has other DNA sequences that encode this CDR3 too. The gene calls are TRBV19 and TRBJ1-1, with TRBD1 as a possible D gene (6 bases). This CDR3 has 14 residues. With 3 bases removed from V and 1 base from J, the gap between germline ends came to 9 bases. Germline V gene sequence: CDR1 LNHDA, CDR2 SQIVND (reference sequence). The CDR3, as DNA: TGTGCCAGTAGTATCGGAGGGGGGAACACTGAAGCTTTCTTT. This encodes CASSIGGGNTEAFF.

The table lists this clone with a count of one. This chain connects TRBV15 to TRBJ1-1, with 10 bases that match TRBD1. Germline V gene lookup returns CDR1 LNHNV and CDR2 YYDKDF (reference sequence). This CDR3 has 19 amino acids. J lost 3 bases, V lost 1 base, and 14 bases had no gene match. The CDR3 loop is CATSRARPGTGVLYTEAFF. In DNA form, the CDR3 reads TGTGCCACCAGCAGAGCCAGGCCCGGGACAGGGGTTCTTTACACTGAAGCTTTCTTT.

The rearrangement uses TRBV12-5 and TRBJ1-1; the D is unclear. Deletions cut 1 base from V and 1 base from J, with 4 bases between. The CDR3 length is 13 residues. Germline loops: CDR1 LGHNT, CDR2 FRNRAP. CDR3 sequence: CASGLGPNTEAFF. As DNA, the CDR3 is TGTGCTAGTGGTTTGGGCCCGAACACTGAAGCTTTCTTT.

The chain joins TRBV11-3 to TRBJ2-7, with no clear D. This CDR3 has 13 amino acids. Between the trimmed V and J ends, which lost 2 bases and 6 bases, there was a span of 11 bases. Germline assignment: CDR1 SGHNT and CDR2 YENEEA. The CDR3 DNA is TGTGCCAGCAGCTTATCCTTCCTCGCCGAGCAGTACTTC. This gives the protein CASSLSFLAEQYF.

On this clone: Other DNA sequences in the sample encode the same CDR3. The chain has TRBV7-2 and TRBJ2-1; unclear D gene. This CDR3 has 14 residues. Germline CDR1 SGHTA, CDR2 FQGNSA. With 1 base removed from V and 4 bases from J, the gap between germline ends came to 8 bases. Here the CDR3 reads CASSLVSLYNEQFF. The CDR3 region has the DNA TGTGCCAGCAGCTTAGTGTCTCTTTACAATGAGCAGTTCTTC.

This clone was seen only a few times. V usage is TRBV5-1 and J usage is TRBJ1-1, with D uncertain. The CDR3 loop spans 13 amino acids. The germline V gene encodes CDR1 SGHRS and CDR2 YFSETQ. Trimming stripped 0 bases from V and 0 bases from J, with 3 bases between. In DNA form, the CDR3 reads TGCGCCAGCAGCTTGGAGGTGAACACTGAAGCTTTCTTT. Protein product: CASSLEVNTEAFF.

This chain uses TRBV11-2 with TRBJ2-4; D may be TRBD1 (5 bases). Looked up from germline, CDR1 is SGHAT and CDR2 is FQNNGV. The V end lost 6 bases, the J end lost 9 bases, and 12 bases lay between the germline ends. CDR3 size: 12 residues. The CDR3, as DNA: TGTGCCAGCAGTCTAAGGGGTGTCATTCAGTACTTC. This sequence encodes CASSLRGVIQYF.

The rearrangement joins TRBV18 to TRBJ1-6; D may be TRBD1 (5 bases). CDR1 and CDR2 from the germline V gene are KGHSH and LQKENI. The CDR3 spans 15 residues. Trimming removed 5 bases at V and 3 bases at J, with 11 bases between. CDR3 residues: CASSGDLIYNSPLHF. CDR3 DNA: TGTGCCAGCTCAGGGGACTTGATCTATAATTCACCCCTCCACTTT. Combining the CDR3 with reference TRBV18 and TRBJ1-6 gives the whole variable domain NAGVMQNPRHLVRRRGQEARLRCSPMKGHSHVYWYRQLPEEGLKFMVYLQKENIIDESGMPKERFSAEFPKEGPSILRIQQVVRGDSAAYFCASSGDLIYNSPLHFGNGTRLTVT.

This clone turned up a few times. CDR3 amino acids: CASRWGGRRNTEAFF. CDR3 coding DNA: TGTGCCAGCAGATGGGGGGGGCGGAGGAACACTGAAGCTTTCTTT. The chain has TRBV27 and TRBJ1-1, with a weak D call TRBD1 (6 bases). V was pared by 6 bases and J by 1 base, with 15 bases between. This CDR3 has 15 residues. The germline gives CDR1 MNHEY, CDR2 SMNVEV (reference sequence).

The chain joins TRBV25-1 to TRBJ1-1; possibly TRBD1 for D (6 bases). CDR3 length: 13 amino acids. V was clipped by 4 bases and J by 8 bases, with 14 bases between them. Germline V gene sequence: CDR1 MGHDK, CDR2 SYGVNS. CDR3 in DNA: TGTGCCAGCAGTGCGGGGGCCCGGAGGGAAGCTTTCTTT. Protein: CASSAGARREAFF.

The CDR3 bases are TGTGCCAGCAGCTCACCGGGACAGGTGGAAGCTTTCTTT. Its translation: CASSSPGQVEAFF. The V and J genes are TRBV14 and TRBJ1-1, with 8 bases aligning to TRBD1. J gave up 8 bases and V 5 bases, and 7 bases lay outside the gene matches. The CDR3 totals 13 residues. Germline lookup yields CDR1 SGHDN and CDR2 FVKESK.

This clone is a singleton in its sample. This chain links TRBV5-4 with TRBJ2-6; unclear D gene. The CDR3 runs 14 residues. V dropped 0 bases and J dropped 0 bases, with 1 base sitting between them. Germline assignment: CDR1 SGHNT and CDR2 YYREEE (reference sequence). The CDR3 region is CASSLASGANVLTF. For the CDR3, the DNA is TGTGCCAGCAGCTTGGCCTCTGGGGCCAACGTCCTGACTTTC.

CDR3 sequence: CASTTGQAKNTEAFF. The CDR3 region has the DNA TGTGCCAGCACCACGGGACAGGCGAAGAACACTGAAGCTTTCTTT. The J gene is TRBJ1-1, the V gene TRBV6-1; 8 positions agree with TRBD1. Germline CDR1 reads MNHNS; CDR2 reads SASEGT. Trimming removed 7 bases from V and 1 base from J; junction bases left unmatched: 8. The CDR3 sequence is 15 residues long.

V usage is TRBV6-2 or TRBV6-3 and J usage is TRBJ2-1; D unclear. CDR1 and CDR2 from the germline V gene are MNHEY and SVGEGT. Trimming took off 2 bases at V and 0 bases at J, with 11 bases between the two ends. There are 16 residues in the CDR3. In DNA, the CDR3 is TGTGCCAGCAGTTACGAAATCAAGAGCTCCTACAATGAGCAGTTCTTC. It is translated as CASSYEIKSSYNEQFF.

The chain recombines TRBV30 with TRBJ2-3; D could derive from TRBD1 or TRBD2 (5 bases each). V was shortened by 5 bases and J by 2 bases, with 11 bases between the two germline ends. Germline lookup yields CDR1 GTSNPN and CDR2 SVGIG (reference sequence). The CDR3 covers 13 residues. The CDR3 nucleotides read TGTGCCTGGGGGACCACAGTCACAGATACGCAGTATTTT. This codes for CAWGTTVTDTQYF. Complete variable domain (other parts from reference TRBV30 and TRBJ2-3): SQTIHQWPATLVQPVGSPLSLECTVEGTSNPNLYWYRQAAGRGLQLLFYSVGIGQISSEVPQNLSASRPQDRQFILSSKKLLLSDSGFYLCAWGTTVTDTQYFGPGTRLTVL.

J is TRBJ2-1 and V is TRBV5-8; a possible D gene is TRBD2 (5 bases). The CDR3 is made up of 15 amino acids. Per the germline V gene, CDR1 is SGHTS and CDR2 is YDEGEE. V was shortened by 0 bases and J by 4 bases, with 11 bases between the two germline ends. As DNA, the CDR3 is TGTGCCAGCAGCTTGGAGCCCACGGGGTACAATGAGCAGTTCTTC. Translated: CASSLEPTGYNEQFF.

The V gene is TRBV4-2, the J gene TRBJ1-2; D remains ambiguous. There are 13 residues in the CDR3. CDR1 and CDR2 (germline): LGHNA, YNFKEQ. Trimming stripped 1 base from V and 6 bases from J, with 9 bases between. CDR3 coding DNA: TGTGCCAGCAGCCAAGCCCCGCCGAATGGCTACACCTTC. This translates into CASSQAPPNGYTF.

The CDR3 reads CAWSTGSNTEAFF. The CDR3 DNA reads as TGTGCCTGGAGCACAGGCTCGAACACTGAAGCTTTCTTT. The rearrangement links TRBV30 to TRBJ1-1; TRBD1 might be the D (5 bases). Trimming took 3 bases from V and 1 from J, leaving 9 bases between them. CDR3 size: 13 residues. Germline V CDR1 and CDR2: GTSNPN, SVGIG (reference sequence).

This chain uses TRBV9 with TRBJ2-2, with TRBD1 identical over 9 bases. The CDR3 is 16 amino acids. In germline, CDR1 is SGDLS, CDR2 YYNGEE. Trimming at V came to 3 bases and at J to 4 bases, leaving 7 bases not matched to a gene. The CDR3 protein is CASSAWDREVTGELFF. In DNA form, the CDR3 reads TGTGCCAGCAGCGCGTGGGACAGGGAGGTCACCGGGGAGCTGTTTTTT.

The chain recombines TRBV19 with TRBJ1-1, with D unclear. Germline V gene sequence: CDR1 LNHDA, CDR2 SQIVND (reference sequence). The CDR3 extends over 12 amino acids. Trimming left V 5 bases short and J 5 bases short, with 9 bases between. The CDR3 DNA reads TGTGCCAGTAGTTTGGGGAGGACTGAAGCTTTCTTT. Translated, it gives CASSLGRTEAFF.